This TCR beta chain was sequenced in a study of T cells in Graves' hyperthyroidism and ophthalmopathy. Ophthalmopathy cases met thresholds of Clinical Activity Score at least 3, NOSPECS grade at least 4 and duration under 3 months. The J segment lost 8 bases and the V segment lost 6 bases, leaving 19 bases of the junction unmatched. Germline CDR1 reads MNHEY; CDR2 reads SMNVEV (reference sequence). This CDR3 is built from 17 residues. This clonotype showed up many times. Using RNA transcripts as the source, TCR beta CDR3 regions were amplified. The HTBI set primed first-round TCR CDR3 RT-PCR. MiXCR, applied by TCRdb to the multiplex PCR reads, yields one record per CDR3 protein. The data show about 250,000 distinct CDR3 sequences, more than 20% seen once.

The sequenced material came from blood. The chain uses TRBV27 and TRBJ2-4; 7 nucleotides line up with TRBD1. The sequence was collected from a woman in her thirties or forties with Graves' ophthalmopathy. The CDR3 sequence is CASSPPRDRENVDIQYF. The CDR3 region has the DNA TGTGCCAGCAGCCCGCCCCGCGACAGGGAGAACGTTGACATTCAGTACTTC.